The 9 T cell receptor beta chains below all came from one sample that was sequenced in a study of blood T cell repertoires in COVID-19. Measured with immunoSEQ multiplex PCR; TCRdb has only the in-frame clones, and not every one. The sample includes under 200,000 clones, around 84% of them seen just once. Sequencing was done on a sample of peripheral blood. The source is a woman in her 70s with COVID-19, enrolled during active disease.

The chain carries TRBV24-1 and TRBJ2-5; TRBD2 might be the D (6 bases). The ends were cut back, 4 bases at V and 5 bases at J, with 16 bases in the middle. Germline V gene sequence: CDR1 KGHDR, CDR2 SFDVKD. This CDR3 spans 15 amino acids. CDR3 sequence (DNA): TGTGCCACCAGTGACCGACTAGGACGTCGGGAGACCCAGTACTTC. As protein: CATSDRLGRRETQYF.

This clone was counted a single time. The chain carries TRBV3-1 (or the pseudogene TRBV3-2) and TRBJ2-2; D gene unclear. The CDR3 covers 16 residues. The ends were cut back, 4 bases at V and 3 bases at J, with 15 bases in the middle. CDR1 is LGHDT and CDR2 is YNNKEL in the germline V gene (reference sequence). CDR3 protein: CASSRRLRYDTGELFF. CDR3 coding DNA: TGTGCCAGCAGCCGTCGTTTGAGATACGACACCGGGGAGCTGTTTTTT.

This chain links TRBV10-3 with TRBJ1-1; D perhaps matches TRBD1 (6 bases). The CDR3 runs 14 residues. CDR1 is ENHRY and CDR2 is SYGVKD in the germline V gene. V lost 7 bases and J lost 2, with 14 bases in between. Here the CDR3 DNA reads TGTGCCATCAATGTCGGACAGAGTAACACTGAAGCTTTCTTT. Residues: CAINVGQSNTEAFF.

This clone was seen once. The rearrangement uses TRBV3-1 (or the pseudogene TRBV3-2) and TRBJ1-1, with D tentatively TRBD1 (6 bases). The V gene's germline CDR1 is LGHDT and CDR2 YNNKEL (reference sequence). The CDR3 totals 16 residues. Trimming took off 1 base at V and 4 bases at J, with 16 bases between the two ends. Written as DNA, the CDR3 is TGTGCCAGCAGCCAAGTAAAAAGCAAGGGGGTCACTGAAGCTTTCTTT. The encoded protein is CASSQVKSKGVTEAFF.

The chain carries TRBV28 and TRBJ1-4; 7 nucleotides agree with TRBD1. Germline CDR1 MDHEN, CDR2 SYDVKM. The J segment lost 4 bases and the V segment lost 4 bases, leaving 6 bases of the junction unmatched. This CDR3 has 15 residues. For the CDR3, the DNA is TGTGCCAGCAGTTCCCAGACAGGGATTAATGAAAAACTGTTTTTT. This translates into CASSSQTGINEKLFF.

The V gene is TRBV10-2, the J gene TRBJ1-5; TRBD1 aligns across 9 bases. Trimming took 8 bases from V and 7 from J; bases not matched to a gene: 3. The CDR3 totals 12 residues. Germline CDR1 WSHSY, CDR2 SAAADI. CDR3 protein: CASRDRDQPQHF. The CDR3 nucleotides are TGCGCCAGCCGGGACAGGGACCAGCCCCAGCATTTT.

The rearrangement uses TRBV10-2 and TRBJ1-5, with D tentatively TRBD1 (5 bases). The CDR3 has 14 amino acids. CDR1 is WSHSY and CDR2 is SAAADI in the germline V gene. V lost 0 bases and J lost 4, with 7 bases in between. CDR3 protein: CASSESGTNQPQHF. The DNA for the CDR3 is TGCGCCAGCAGTGAGTCTGGGACTAATCAGCCCCAGCATTTT.

The J gene is TRBJ1-2, the V gene TRBV6-6; TRBD1 agrees at 8 bases. J lost 7 bases, V lost 5 bases, and 6 bases had no gene match. This CDR3 contains 13 residues. The germline CDR1 and CDR2 sequences are MNHNY and SVGAGI (reference sequence). The chain's CDR3 is CASSPGQGGGYTF. Here the CDR3 DNA reads TGTGCCAGCAGTCCCGGACAGGGCGGTGGCTACACCTTC.

This chain connects TRBV28 to TRBJ2-7, with D possibly TRBD1 on 7 matching bases. The CDR3 is made up of 15 amino acids. Deletions cut 7 bases from V and 1 base from J, with 17 bases between. Germline lookup yields CDR1 MDHEN and CDR2 SYDVKM. The CDR3 nucleotides read TGTGCCAGCACCTCGGGGGCAGGGGGTTCCTACGAGCAGTACTTC. This encodes CASTSGAGGSYEQYF.